This T cell receptor (beta chain) was captured by sequencing in a study of OX40 agonist ivuxolimab in advanced cancers. The CDR3 is made up of 15 amino acids. Germline CDR1 and CDR2: LGHNA and YSLEER. The V gene end was trimmed by 4 bases and the J gene end by 4 bases; junction bases not matched to a gene: 9. TCRdb keeps only in-frame clones here, not all; method: immunoSEQ multiplex PCR. The profile covers nearly 55,000 clones, with just under 85% appearing a single time and more than 1% taken by the ten largest. The clonotype comes from an adult with an advanced solid tumor such as melanoma, head and neck, liver or kidney cancer. The sequencing used CD4+ or CD8+ T cells sorted from blood, collected in a trial of the OX40 agonist ivuxolimab. The V and J genes are TRBV4-3 and TRBJ1-2; TRBD1 matches at 7 bases. The CDR3 loop is CASSRRGTAGYGYTF. The CDR3 coding sequence is TGCGCCAGCAGCCGCCGAGGGACAGCGGGCTATGGCTACACCTTC.